The 19 T cell receptor beta chains presented below share a single source sample, sequenced in a study of cytomegalovirus exposure and HLA in healthy donors. Researchers ran the PCR with 60 Vbeta and 13 Jbeta primers. TCRdb's table, derived via immunoSEQ multiplex PCR, lists solely in-frame clones and lacks some. Altogether roughly 190,000 clones are present, roughly 10% being singletons, with the ten largest covering roughly 1.3%. Material for sequencing was PBMCs. These receptors originate from a woman aged 25-40 years in good health and CMV-seropositive.

The chain carries TRBV7-2 and TRBJ2-1, with 9 bases aligning to TRBD2. Germline CDR1 SGHTA, CDR2 FQGNSA. Unmatched junction bases numbered 3, after V lost 5 bases and J lost 1 base. CDR3 length: 15 residues. CDR3: CASSPLAGSYNEQFF. DNA for the CDR3: TGTGCCAGCAGCCCCCTAGCGGGGTCCTACAATGAGCAGTTCTTC.

The chain couples TRBV6-1 to TRBJ2-3, with D perhaps matching TRBD2 (6 bases). Germline V gives CDR1 MNHNS, CDR2 SASEGT. The V gene lost 3 bases and the J gene lost 6 bases, with 16 bases spanning the gap. The CDR3 sequence is 15 residues long. The CDR3 region is CASSDTSRELDTQYF. In DNA form, the CDR3 reads TGTGCCAGCAGTGATACTAGCCGTGAGTTGGATACGCAGTATTTT.

This clone was detected only a few times. The J gene is TRBJ2-1, the V gene TRBV4-1; D call uncertain. Germline CDR1 reads MGHRA; CDR2 reads YSYEKL. Trimming left V 3 bases short and J 6 bases short, with 6 bases between. The CDR3 is made up of 12 amino acids. For the CDR3, the DNA is TGCGCCAGCAGCCATCTTAGCAATGAGCAGTTCTTC. Protein sequence: CASSHLSNEQFF.

Regarding this clone: One end of the junction is discordant with germline, which a read error may explain. The chain couples TRBV15 to TRBJ1-2; D may be TRBD1 (5 bases). Per germline, CDR1 LNHNV and CDR2 YYDKDF (reference sequence). The CDR3 is made up of 19 amino acids. The CDR3 spells CATSRDGWGIVLANYGCTF. As DNA, the CDR3 is TGTGCCACCAGCAGAGATGGTTGGGGCATCGTACTAGCTAACTATGGCTGCACCTTC.

The DNA of the CDR3 is TGTGCCAGCAGGGCCAGCGGGAGCTCCTACAATGAGCAGTTCTTC. Translated, it gives CASRASGSSYNEQFF. V and J are TRBV6-5 and TRBJ2-1; 8 bases match TRBD2. Germline CDR1 reads MNHEY; CDR2 reads SVGAGI. Unmatched junction bases numbered 4, after V lost 6 bases and J lost 0 bases. The CDR3 totals 15 residues.

This clone was detected only a few times. J is TRBJ2-1 and V is TRBV11-2; TRBD2 aligns across 14 bases. Germline V gene data show CDR1 as SGHAT and CDR2 as FQNNGV. The CDR3 spans 16 residues. J was trimmed by 7 bases and V by 2 bases; bases with no gene match: 4. CDR3: CASSLTGTSGRNEQFF. CDR3 DNA: TGTGCCAGCAGCTTAACCGGGACTAGCGGGAGAAATGAGCAGTTCTTC.

The chain joins TRBV2 to TRBJ2-6; TRBD1 aligns across 7 bases. The CDR3 totals 18 residues. CDR1 and CDR2 from the germline V gene are SNHLY and FYNNEI. V shed 6 bases, J shed 2 bases, and the junction held 13 bases outside the gene matches. CDR3 nucleotide sequence: TGTGCCAGCAGCCAAGGCACAGGGGTAGGCACTGGGGCCAACGTCCTGACTTTC. Amino acid sequence: CASSQGTGVGTGANVLTF.

This clone was observed a handful of times. V and J are TRBV4-1 and TRBJ2-1, with 10 bases identical to TRBD2. Germline lookup yields CDR1 MGHRA and CDR2 YSYEKL. The CDR3 has 15 residues. Germline trimming cut 5 bases from V and 8 bases from J; bases unmatched to any gene: 9. CDR3 sequence reads: CASSEASGRRYEQFF. CDR3 nucleotide sequence: TGCGCCAGCAGCGAGGCTAGCGGGAGAAGGTATGAGCAGTTCTTC.

This clone came up a few times. The chain carries TRBV5-8 and TRBJ2-7; D gene uncertain. Germline-derived CDR1 and CDR2 are SGHTS and YDEGEE. V lost 4 bases and J 5 bases, leaving 19 bases between the germline ends. This CDR3 is 15 amino acids long. The CDR3 is CASSLLPSAPHEQYF. DNA of the CDR3: TGTGCCAGCAGCCTACTACCCTCCGCCCCTCACGAGCAGTACTTC.

V is TRBV30 and J is TRBJ1-1, with D hard to call. From germline, CDR1 is GTSNPN and CDR2 SVGIG (reference sequence). Between the trimmed V and J ends, which lost 4 bases and 7 bases, there was a span of 13 bases. The CDR3 totals 12 residues. DNA for the CDR3: TGTGCCTGGACCCCCTCGGTGAGTGAAGCTTTCTTT. It codes for CAWTPSVSEAFF.

The V call is TRBV27, the J call TRBJ1-1, with D possibly matching TRBD1 (5 bases). Trimming took 6 bases from V and 1 from J, leaving 12 bases between them. CDR3 size: 14 residues. Germline loops: CDR1 MNHEY, CDR2 SMNVEV (reference sequence). The CDR3 protein is CASSLRTQNTEAFF. CDR3 coding DNA: TGTGCCAGCAGCCTCCGGACACAGAACACTGAAGCTTTCTTT.

This clone was recorded once. V is TRBV5-1 and J is TRBJ2-7; TRBD1 agrees at 9 bases. Germline CDR1 SGHRS, CDR2 YFSETQ. The junction had 3 bases not matched to a gene; V was cut back by 4 bases and J by 1 base. This CDR3 spans 14 amino acids. The CDR3 spells CASSPQGASYEQYF. CDR3 DNA sequence: TGCGCCAGCAGCCCACAGGGGGCGTCCTACGAGCAGTACTTC.

This clone appeared a few times. The gene calls are TRBV6-5 and TRBJ2-7; 7 positions agree with TRBD1. Losses at the gene ends were 5 bases for V and 0 bases for J; bases not matched to a gene: 4. The V gene's germline CDR1 is MNHEY and CDR2 SVGAGI. This CDR3 region has 14 residues. The CDR3 protein is CASSQRDSSYEQYF. The CDR3 nucleotides are TGTGCCAGCAGTCAACGGGACAGCTCCTACGAGCAGTACTTC.

This chain connects TRBV5-5 to TRBJ2-7, with D maybe TRBD1 (5 bases). Germline lookup yields CDR1 SGHKS and CDR2 YYEKEE (reference sequence). V gave up 4 bases and J gave up 6 bases, with 17 bases separating them. The CDR3 is 14 amino acids. In DNA form, the CDR3 reads TGTGCCAGCAGCCCTTTGACATATCAGGGCGAGCAGTACTTC. It yields the protein CASSPLTYQGEQYF.

The V call is TRBV7-7, the J call TRBJ2-2; D ambiguous. The CDR3 covers 14 residues. The V and J ends lost 3 bases and 7 bases respectively, with 12 bases between them. CDR1 and CDR2 from the germline V gene are SSHAT and FNYEAQ (reference sequence). The CDR3 reads CASSFNPRVGELFF. The DNA for the CDR3 is TGTGCCAGCAGCTTTAACCCTCGGGTCGGGGAGCTGTTTTTT.

This clone was counted between two and nine times. The rearrangement joins TRBV6-1 to TRBJ2-3; no definite D call. This CDR3 is built from 13 residues. V was pared by 4 bases and J by 8 bases, with 13 bases between. Germline V gene lookup returns CDR1 MNHNS and CDR2 SASEGT. CDR3 sequence reads: CASSVESPTTQYF. CDR3 nucleotide sequence: TGTGCCAGCAGTGTTGAGTCTCCCACTACGCAGTATTTT.

V is TRBV19 and J is TRBJ1-5; D perhaps matches TRBD1 (5 bases). Germline CDR1 is LNHDA and CDR2 is SQIVND (reference sequence). V gave up 7 bases and J gave up 3 bases, with 22 bases separating them. The CDR3 is made up of 17 amino acids. CDR3 sequence reads: CASTSSIWGFDNQPQHF. The CDR3 nucleotides read TGTGCCAGTACCTCCTCGATTTGGGGCTTCGACAATCAGCCCCAGCATTTT. Complete variable domain (other parts from reference TRBV19 and TRBJ1-5): DGGITQSPKYLFRKEGQNVTLSCEQNLNHDAMYWYRQDPGQGLRLIYYSQIVNDFQKGDIAEGYSVSREKKESFPLTVTSAQKNPTAFYLCASTSSIWGFDNQPQHFGDGTRLSIL.

The chain has TRBV5-8 and TRBJ2-7; maybe TRBD1 (6 bases). The CDR3 length is 15 residues. Germline loops: CDR1 SGHTS, CDR2 YDEGEE. Trimming took 3 bases from V and 0 from J, leaving 13 bases between them. DNA of the CDR3: TGTGCCAGCAGCTCATACAGGGCCTCCTCCTACGAGCAGTACTTC. The encoded protein is CASSSYRASSYEQYF.

The rearrangement joins TRBV5-1 to TRBJ1-1; 10 nucleotides match TRBD1. The CDR3 extends over 16 amino acids. In germline, CDR1 is SGHRS, CDR2 YFSETQ. Trimming removed 4 bases from V and 4 bases from J; junction bases left unmatched: 10. Here the CDR3 DNA reads TGCGCCAGCAGCCCCTCGCCCGGGACAGGGGTCACTGAAGCTTTCTTT. Translating it yields CASSPSPGTGVTEAFF.